This T cell receptor beta chain was recorded in a study of CD8 T cells in Susac syndrome (dated by TCRdb to the late 2010s). In the study overall: Whether CD8+ T cell activation and differentiation in Susac syndrome was antigen driven was tested using repertoire sequencing. Clonality of the CD8+ T cell repertoire was compared between about a dozen healthy donors, about 14 Susac syndrome patients and 15 multiple sclerosis patients.

Paper-wide results and their limitations: The TCR sequencing and HLA analysis was acknowledged to have included a relatively small number of individuals.

High-throughput TCR beta sequencing profiled peripheral blood CD8+ and CD4+ T cells from healthy donors, Susac syndrome patients and multiple sclerosis patients. Multiple sclerosis controls were treatment-naive patients with stable or active relapsing-remitting disease fulfilling revised McDonald criteria. Bulk CD8+ and CD4+ T cells were purified by magnetic negative isolation, whereas CD8+ TEMRA cells were enriched by FACS. Blood was drawn into EDTA tubes, processed within 24 hours, and PBMCs were isolated by density gradient centrifugation. PBMCs intended for TCR sequencing were cryopreserved in liquid nitrogen and thawed later in a water bath at 37 degrees C. The sorted or isolated CD4+, CD8+ and CD8+ TEMRA cells had a purity of 90% or higher. The CDR3, cysteine through phenylalanine, is 17 amino acids long. Just the 51-base CDR3 DNA is kept, in frame starting at base 1. At the junction V is shortened by 5 bases and J by 4 bases; bases outside the gene matches: 9. Reading the germline V gene gives CDR1 LGHNA and CDR2 YSLEER.

A remark on this clonotype: No antigen is known for it. The record has no base qualities; no much larger clone is one base away.

RNA was extracted using the RNeasy kit, and about 0.5 to 1 ug of the RNA was reverse transcribed with random hexamers. The immunoSEQ multiplex PCR assay, covering 54 Vbeta and 13 Jbeta segments, was used to amplify TCR beta CDR3 regions. To correct PCR amplification bias, a synthetic template baseline was used for both primer optimization and computational correction. The published analysis was carried out like this. Only productive sequences were kept, with reads annotated to V, D and J genes according to IMGT and analyzed in immunoSEQ Analyzer. Clonality was calculated as one minus the Shannon entropy normalized by log2 of the number of productive unique sequences. For each patient and control, public and private clones were evaluated within the 100 most prevalent clones. Susac-specific clones were defined as absent from healthy and MS cohorts, about 1,000 published viral clones and other ImmuneACCESS disease sequences. The raw public reads went through TCRdb reprocessing: fastp at Q25, MiXCR clone calling, in-frame beta chains kept. Every entry covers one CDR3 protein and lists the most common genes and DNA from its rows. TCRdb's processing, not the authors' own work, is the source of the V and J calls. The sample table holds fewer than 350,000 distinct CDR3 sequences, of which roughly 85% were seen once. The ten largest clones capture around 0.21% of the sample.

The receptor was derived from a human donor with multiple sclerosis. Sequenced sample: CD8+ T cells from PBMCs. The rearranged chain carries TRBV4-3 and TRBJ2-5, with TRBD2 matching 14 junction bases. In nucleotides, the sequence is TGCGCCAGCAGCGAGGGACTAGCGGGAGAGGAGCGAGAGACCCAGTACTTC. This encodes CASSEGLAGEERETQYF.